This note documents a single T cell receptor beta chain sequence. The antigen is unknown. The table came from immunoSEQ multiplex PCR; TCRdb's copy has only in-frame clones and leaves some out. The sample holds around 550,000 clones; 90% to 96% are singletons and the top ten take 0.06%. Germline values: CDR1 KGHSH, CDR2 LQKENI. The CDR3 contains 16 residues. Trimming cost V 5 bases and J 7 bases; bases outside gene matches: 14. These data originate in a study of shared clonotypes between healthy human individuals. The overall study: The donor pool was made up of a couple of women and a few men aged 18 to 49. Three plates were used per donor for CD4 naive, three for CD4 memory, two for CD8 naive and one for CD8 memory.

Study-wide results and limits: Among donors, the sharing of clonotypes was expected to be influenced by sequencing depth.

What was sequenced was naive CD4+ T cells sorted from blood. Documented subset: CD45RA+ positively selected. The source is a woman aged 25 to 39 in good health. This sequence joins TRBV18 and TRBJ2-1; TRBD2 matches at 7 bases. CDR3 region: CASSSRGAGLSNEQFF. The CDR3 bases are TGTGCCAGCTCATCGAGAGGAGCGGGACTATCAAATGAGCAGTTCTTC.